This TCR beta chain is from a study of T-cell reconstitution after alpha-beta-depleted transplantation in children. Using unique molecular identifiers, the investigators prepared the TCRbeta library. TCRdb fed the PCR reads into MiXCR, producing one record per CDR3 protein. The table lists over 100,000 distinct CDR3 sequences, about 7.5% of them singletons. This clonotype has just a few counts. The antigen is unknown. The V gene lost 3 bases and the J gene lost 3 bases, with 12 bases spanning the gap. Germline assignment: CDR1 DFQATT and CDR2 SNEGSKA (reference sequence). The CDR3 covers 15 residues. Study results and caveats: By about two months after transplant, alpha-beta T cells reportedly arose from several hundred graft clones that had expanded. In some patients, recipient T cells and intrathymic progenitors surviving conditioning explained high day-60 diversity. T-cell counts and diversity at one year post-transplant came mainly from newly produced T cells.

The sample here was PBMCs, taken before TCRalphabeta/CD19-depleted stem cell transplant. The TCR originated in a boy aged 2-15 years with acute lymphoblastic leukemia, due to receive a stem cell transplant. The J gene is TRBJ1-6, the V gene TRBV20-1; TRBD1 might be the D (5 bases). Written as DNA, the CDR3 is TGCAGTGCTAGTTCGACAGCCGACTATAATTCACCCCTCCACTTT. It codes for CSASSTADYNSPLHF.